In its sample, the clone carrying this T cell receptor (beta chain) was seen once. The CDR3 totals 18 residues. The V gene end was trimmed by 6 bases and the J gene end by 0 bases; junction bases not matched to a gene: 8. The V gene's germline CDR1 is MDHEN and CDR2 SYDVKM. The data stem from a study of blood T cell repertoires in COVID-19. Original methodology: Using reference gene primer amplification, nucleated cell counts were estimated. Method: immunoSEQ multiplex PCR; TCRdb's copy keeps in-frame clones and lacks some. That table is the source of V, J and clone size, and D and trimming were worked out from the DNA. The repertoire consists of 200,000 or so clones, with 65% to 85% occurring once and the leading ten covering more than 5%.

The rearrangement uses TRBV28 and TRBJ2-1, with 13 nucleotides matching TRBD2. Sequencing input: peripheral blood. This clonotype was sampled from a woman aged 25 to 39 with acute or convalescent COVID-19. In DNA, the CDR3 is TGTGCCAGCAGGACCGGGACTAGCGGGATGAGCTCCTACAATGAGCAGTTCTTC. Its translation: CASRTGTSGMSSYNEQFF.